These 5 T cell receptor beta chains originate from one sample sequenced in a study of blood T cell repertoires in COVID-19. Assay: immunoSEQ multiplex PCR; the TCRdb copy retains only in-frame clones and omits some. The sample includes around 100,000 clones, 88% of them seen just once. Sequenced material: peripheral blood. These receptors were obtained from a human donor in a cohort sampled during active COVID-19.

The V call is TRBV25-1, the J call TRBJ2-2, with D perhaps matching TRBD2 (6 bases). Germline V gene lookup returns CDR1 MGHDK and CDR2 SYGVNS. V was shortened by 5 bases and J by 4 bases, with 17 bases between the two germline ends. CDR3 length equals 16 residues. The CDR3: CASSSSQGGITGELFF. Here the CDR3 DNA reads TGTGCCAGCAGTTCGTCGCAGGGAGGTATCACCGGGGAGCTGTTTTTT.

The rearrangement uses TRBV11-3 and TRBJ1-1, with 7 bases that match TRBD1. Per the germline V gene, CDR1 is SGHNT and CDR2 is YENEEA. The CDR3 consists of 13 residues. V trimming: 3 bases; J trimming: 3 bases; junction bases outside the gene matches: 1. The DNA for the CDR3 is TGTGCCAGCAGCTTGGGGACAGACACTGAAGCTTTCTTT. Translated, it gives CASSLGTDTEAFF.

This chain uses TRBV7-2 with TRBJ2-3; 15 bases line up with TRBD2. V lost 5 bases, J lost 5 bases, and 2 bases stayed unmatched. The V gene's germline CDR1 is SGHTA and CDR2 FQGNSA. The CDR3 is 15 residues long. CDR3 nucleotide sequence: TGTGCCAGCAGCGGACTAGCGGGAGGGAGAGATACGCAGTATTTT. Translated, it gives CASSGLAGGRDTQYF.

This chain links TRBV18 with TRBJ2-7; 11 positions match TRBD1. J lost 5 bases, V lost 7 bases, and 7 bases had no gene match. The CDR3 is made up of 14 amino acids. The germline CDR1 and CDR2 sequences are KGHSH and LQKENI. The CDR3 coding sequence is TGTGCCAGCTGGGACAGGGGGGTATCTAACGAGCAGTACTTC. Protein: CASWDRGVSNEQYF. The full variable domain, completed using reference TRBV18 and TRBJ2-7, is NAGVMQNPRHLVRRRGQEARLRCSPMKGHSHVYWYRQLPEEGLKFMVYLQKENIIDESGMPKERFSAEFPKEGPSILRIQQVVRGDSAAYFCASWDRGVSNEQYFGPGTRLTVT.

V gene TRBV3-1 (or the pseudogene TRBV3-2) combines with J gene TRBJ1-5; TRBD1 aligns across 10 bases. There are 14 residues in the CDR3. J lost 4 bases, V lost 4 bases, and 1 base had no gene match. Germline assignment: CDR1 LGHDT and CDR2 YNNKEL (reference sequence). The CDR3 reads CASSRDRGNQPQHF. CDR3 nucleotide sequence: TGTGCCAGCAGCCGGGACAGGGGAAATCAGCCCCAGCATTTT.